This T cell receptor beta chain was retrieved from a study of beta chain features in type 1 diabetes (dated by TCRdb to the late 2010s). About the full investigation: Mean age, gender distribution, total cell number and subset yield were not different between patients and healthy donors. Naive and central memory subsets were obtained from all 30 or so donors, but regulatory and stem cell-like memory subsets were isolated from only 8 patients and roughly eight healthy donors. A total of roughly 100,000,000 sorted cells were examined across all samples, and the number of cells per subset was strongly correlated with RNA yield. The study compared TCRB repertoires of sorted circulating CD4+ T cell subsets between recently diagnosed type 1 diabetes patients and matched healthy donors. On the study overall, not on this receptor specifically: Because the HLA sub-analyses included only small numbers of individuals, any influence of HLA type on TCRB rearrangement was left unresolved. Type 1 diabetes patients showed a moderate but significant shortening of TCRB CDR3 length in all four CD4+ subsets. Because cDNA was sequenced instead of genomic DNA, highly expressing activated cells could be over-represented, though the groups showed no difference in activation or CD3 levels. PCR might favor shorter templates, but patient and control samples were amplified and corrected together, so any skew would affect both groups equally. Fewer insertions and more nucleotide deletions at VDJ recombination sites were observed in patients with type 1 diabetes, implying thymic rearrangement abnormalities. Naive, central memory and regulatory TCRB repertoires appeared more similar among patients than among healthy donors.

The entire isolated RNA was reverse transcribed using the High Capacity cDNA Reverse Transcription Kit, and thus expressed TCRB transcripts were sequenced. Deep immunoSEQ sequencing was applied to naive, central memory and regulatory T cell samples, giving an average of around 4 million total reads per sample. Sorted cells were lysed in RLT buffer, and RNA was extracted using DNase-treated RNeasy Micro or Mini kits according to cell number. Each cell subset was processed separately to prevent cross-contamination, with patient and healthy donor samples processed together. The immunoSEQ multiplex PCR was used to amplify TCRB sequences from cDNA, yielding 87-bp fragments that span the CDR3 region. The amplicons were sequenced using the Illumina HiSeq platform. As for how the authors treated the data: Synthetic template baselines were used to correct PCR bias computationally, reads within Hamming distance 2 were collapsed together, and singletons that could not be merged were discarded. Reads were aligned to IMGT to assign V, D and J genes, CDR3 length, and insertions or deletions at six rearrangement sites. Within each subset, clonotype counts were normalized to the number of sorted cells before true diversity and Gini coefficients were calculated with the tcR R package. Repertoire sharing was quantified using the overlap coefficient calculated on TCRB nucleotide sequences. As a proxy for the pre-selection repertoire, out-of-frame TCRB sequences from naive cells were analyzed. Drawn from immuneACCESS, this table holds only the in-frame rearrangements with V and J called that TCRdb kept. Clones are partly lost; checked studies trace under half to an unresolved V gene and leave the rest unexplained. Clone size and the V and J calls come from that table; the DNA yielded D and trimming. For this sample there are about 930,000 clones; 17% appear just once. 0.023% of the sample is taken by the ten largest.

Each donor gave one peripheral blood draw, around 100 mL on average, collected into heparinised tubes. Using a panel that included CD45RO, CCR7, CD25, CD127, CD95 and CD27, naive, central memory, regulatory and stem cell-like memory CD4+ T cells were sorted on a BD FACSAria II. Purity was above 95% for every sorted population. PBMCs were isolated immediately by Lymphoprep density gradient centrifugation and stained directly without culture. So that batch effects would be minimized, each experiment stained and sorted samples in pairs, pairing one healthy donor with one patient. Trimming at the junction amounts to 4 bases on V and 0 bases on J, and the germline ends lie 13 bases apart. The CDR3 runs 16 amino acids, cysteine and phenylalanine included. Kept here is only the CDR3 DNA, which spans 48 bases and is read in frame from base 1. From the germline V gene, CDR1 is SGHRS and CDR2 is YFSETQ. Regarding this clone: Its antigen is still unknown. Qualities for individual bases were not recorded, and no much larger clone is one base off.

The sequencing sample was made of naive CD4+ T cells from blood. Reading the label with the study, this specimen's cell subset or site is: true naive CD4+ T cells. The origin of this receptor is a woman aged 18-30 years in good health. Rearrangement joined TRBV5-1 to TRBJ2-2; the D segment could be TRBD1, given 5 matching bases. The CDR3 in this case is CASSRSTRANTGELFF. The bases read TGCGCCAGCAGCAGGTCGACCAGGGCGAACACCGGGGAGCTGTTTTTT.